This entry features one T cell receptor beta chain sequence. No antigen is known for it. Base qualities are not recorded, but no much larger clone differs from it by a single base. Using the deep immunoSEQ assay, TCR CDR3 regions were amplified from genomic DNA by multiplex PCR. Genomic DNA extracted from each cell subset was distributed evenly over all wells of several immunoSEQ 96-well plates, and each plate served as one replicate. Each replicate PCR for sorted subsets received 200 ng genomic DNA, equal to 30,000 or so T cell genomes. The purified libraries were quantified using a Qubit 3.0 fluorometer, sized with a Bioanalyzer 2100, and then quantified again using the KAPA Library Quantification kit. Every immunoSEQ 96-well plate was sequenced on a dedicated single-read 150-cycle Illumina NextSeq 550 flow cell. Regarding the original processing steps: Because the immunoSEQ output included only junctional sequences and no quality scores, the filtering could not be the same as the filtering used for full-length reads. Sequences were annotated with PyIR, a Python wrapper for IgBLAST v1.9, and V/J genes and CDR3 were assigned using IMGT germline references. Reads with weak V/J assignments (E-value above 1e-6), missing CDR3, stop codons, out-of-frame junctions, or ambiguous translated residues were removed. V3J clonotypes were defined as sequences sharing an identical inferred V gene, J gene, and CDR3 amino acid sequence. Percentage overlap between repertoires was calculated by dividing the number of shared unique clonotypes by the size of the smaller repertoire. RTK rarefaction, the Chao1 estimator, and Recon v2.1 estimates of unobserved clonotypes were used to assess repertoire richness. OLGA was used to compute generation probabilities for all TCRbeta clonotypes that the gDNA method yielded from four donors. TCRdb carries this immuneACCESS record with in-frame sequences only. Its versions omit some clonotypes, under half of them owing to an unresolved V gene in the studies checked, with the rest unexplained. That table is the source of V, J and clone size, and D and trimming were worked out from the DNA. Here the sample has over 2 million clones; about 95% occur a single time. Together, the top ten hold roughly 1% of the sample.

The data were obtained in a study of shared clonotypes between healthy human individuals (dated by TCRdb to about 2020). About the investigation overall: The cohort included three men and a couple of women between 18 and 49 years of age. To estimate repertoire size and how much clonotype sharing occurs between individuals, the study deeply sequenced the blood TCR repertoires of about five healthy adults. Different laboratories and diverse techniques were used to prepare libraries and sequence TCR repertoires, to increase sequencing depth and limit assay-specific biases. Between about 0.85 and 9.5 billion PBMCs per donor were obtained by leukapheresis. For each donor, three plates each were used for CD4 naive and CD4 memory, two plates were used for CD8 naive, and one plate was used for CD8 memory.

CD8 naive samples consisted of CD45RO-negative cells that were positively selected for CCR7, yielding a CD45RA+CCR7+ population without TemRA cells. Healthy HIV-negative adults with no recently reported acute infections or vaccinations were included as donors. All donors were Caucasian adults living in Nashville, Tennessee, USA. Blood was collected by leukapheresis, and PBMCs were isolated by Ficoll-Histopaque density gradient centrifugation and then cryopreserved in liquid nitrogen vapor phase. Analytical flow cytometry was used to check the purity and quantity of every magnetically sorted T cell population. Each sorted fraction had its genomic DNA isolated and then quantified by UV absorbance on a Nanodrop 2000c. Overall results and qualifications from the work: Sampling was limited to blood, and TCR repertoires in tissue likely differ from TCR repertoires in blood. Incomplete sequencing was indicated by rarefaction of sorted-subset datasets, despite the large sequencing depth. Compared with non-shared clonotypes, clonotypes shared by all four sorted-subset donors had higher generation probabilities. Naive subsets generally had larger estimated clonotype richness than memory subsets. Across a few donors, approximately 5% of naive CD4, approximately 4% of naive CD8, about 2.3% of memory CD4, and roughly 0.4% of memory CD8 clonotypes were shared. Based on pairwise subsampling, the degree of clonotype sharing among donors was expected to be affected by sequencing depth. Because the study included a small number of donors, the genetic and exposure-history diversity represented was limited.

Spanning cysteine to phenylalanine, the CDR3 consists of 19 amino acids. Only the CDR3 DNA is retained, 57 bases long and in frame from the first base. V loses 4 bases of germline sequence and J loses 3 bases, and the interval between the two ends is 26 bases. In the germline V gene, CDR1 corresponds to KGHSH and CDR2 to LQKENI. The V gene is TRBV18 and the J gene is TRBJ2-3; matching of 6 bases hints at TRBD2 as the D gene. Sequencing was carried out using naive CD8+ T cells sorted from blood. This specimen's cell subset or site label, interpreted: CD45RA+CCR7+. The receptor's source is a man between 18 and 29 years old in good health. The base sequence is TGTGCCAGCTCACTGGGGAAATTAACTAGCAGCACCTCTACAGATACGCAGTATTTT. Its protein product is CASSLGKLTSSTSTDTQYF. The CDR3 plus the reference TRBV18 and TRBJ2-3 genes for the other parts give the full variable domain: NAGVMQNPRHLVRRRGQEARLRCSPMKGHSHVYWYRQLPEEGLKFMVYLQKENIIDESGMPKERFSAEFPKEGPSILRIQQVVRGDSAAYFCASSLGKLTSSTSTDTQYFGPGTRLTVL.